Each of the 32 T cell receptor beta chains below was sequenced from the same sample in a study of identifying expanded T cells in peripheral blood. Sequencing used immunoSEQ multiplex PCR; TCRdb keeps in-frame clones, though not all of them. The sample has 110,000 or so clones, approximately 90% seen once; the top ten hold around 8.3%. Sequenced sample: blood. All receptors derive from a person aged 18 to 69 in good health.

This clone was recorded only once. The chain links TRBV19 to TRBJ2-3; 9 positions match TRBD1. Germline V gene lookup returns CDR1 LNHDA and CDR2 SQIVND (reference sequence). This CDR3 is 16 amino acids long. J gave up 1 base and V 1 base, and 3 bases lay outside the gene matches. The CDR3 sequence: CASSIAQGAGTDTQYF. CDR3 nucleotide sequence: TGTGCCAGTAGTATAGCACAGGGGGCCGGCACAGATACGCAGTATTTT. Drawing the rest from reference TRBV19 and TRBJ2-3, the complete variable domain is DGGITQSPKYLFRKEGQNVTLSCEQNLNHDAMYWYRQDPGQGLRLIYYSQIVNDFQKGDIAEGYSVSREKKESFPLTVTSAQKNPTAFYLCASSIAQGAGTDTQYFGPGTRLTVL.

About this clone itself: The limits of the CDR3 on the DNA are not certain, so only TCRdb's listed CDR3 is given. The chain employs TRBV21-1 and TRBJ2-3; TRBD1 was called by the table and not checked on the DNA. TRBV21-1 is designated a pseudogene. The CDR3 spans 18 amino acids, including both terminal residues. CDR3 amino acids: CASSKFGLGTGRGDTQYF.

The rearrangement joins TRBV7-8 to TRBJ2-2; 8 bases are a match to TRBD2. J gave up 9 bases and V 5 bases, and 5 bases lay outside the gene matches. Germline loops: CDR1 SGHVS, CDR2 FQNEAQ. The CDR3 is 13 residues long. The CDR3 nucleotides read TGTGCCAGCAGCAACCGACTAGCGAGGGAGCTGTTTTTT. Translated, it gives CASSNRLARELFF.

The chain has TRBV19 and TRBJ1-1; a possible D gene is TRBD1 (6 bases). The germline gives CDR1 LNHDA, CDR2 SQIVND (reference sequence). The CDR3 consists of 15 residues. Trimming removed 5 bases at V and 12 bases at J, with 25 bases between. The CDR3 DNA reads TGTGCCAGTAGTTCAAGCCAGGGGCCGCCACCAGGTCCTTTCTTT. This sequence encodes CASSSSQGPPPGPFF.

This clone has a count of ten or more. The V call is TRBV4-2, the J call TRBJ2-7; a weak D match, TRBD2 (6 bases). V lost 0 bases to trimming and J lost 1 base, with 10 bases between them. Germline CDR1 LGHNA, CDR2 YNFKEQ. This CDR3 is built from 15 residues. The CDR3 here is CASSQEEGLSYEQYF. The CDR3 nucleotides read TGTGCCAGCAGCCAAGAGGAGGGTCTATCCTACGAGCAGTACTTC.

This clone was seen a handful of times. The rearrangement uses TRBV6-5 and TRBJ1-5; D not resolved. CDR1 and CDR2 from the germline V gene are MNHEY and SVGAGI. The CDR3 has 12 residues. V lost 4 bases, J lost 11 bases, and 12 bases lay in between. The CDR3 region has the DNA TGTGCCAGCAGTTCCACCCTTGGGGCCCAGCATTTT. This codes for CASSSTLGAQHF.

The chain couples TRBV6-5 to TRBJ2-7; D call uncertain. Trimming left V 3 bases short and J 2 bases short, with 14 bases between. CDR3 length: 15 residues. Germline V gene sequence: CDR1 MNHEY, CDR2 SVGAGI. This CDR3 is CASSYSYREAYEQYF. CDR3 bases: TGTGCCAGCAGTTATTCTTATAGGGAAGCCTACGAGCAGTACTTC.

The CDR3 DNA reads TGTGCCAGCAGCACTGGACTCAACAATGAGCAGTTCTTC. Translation: CASSTGLNNEQFF. The gene calls are TRBV11-2 and TRBJ2-1; possibly TRBD2 for D (5 bases). Germline-derived CDR1 and CDR2 are SGHAT and FQNNGV. V lost 5 bases and J lost 5, with 10 bases in between. This CDR3 is 13 amino acids long.

This sequence joins TRBV2 and TRBJ2-7, with TRBD1 identical over 7 bases. V was pared by 10 bases and J by 4 bases, with 16 bases of the junction left unmatched. The CDR3 covers 15 residues. Germline V lookup: CDR1 SNHLY, CDR2 FYNNEI. The CDR3 here is CAIIEGTEIQYEQYF. The CDR3 DNA reads as TGTGCCATCATAGAAGGGACAGAGATACAATACGAGCAGTACTTC.

J is TRBJ1-2 and V is TRBV7-2; a weak D match, TRBD1 (5 bases). The CDR3 loop spans 13 amino acids. Per the germline V gene, CDR1 is SGHTA and CDR2 is FQGNSA. With 4 bases removed from V and 4 bases from J, the gap between germline ends came to 10 bases. CDR3 bases: TGTGCCAGCAGCTCACGGGGGGGCTATGGCTACACCTTC. This sequence encodes CASSSRGGYGYTF.

This sequence joins TRBV30 and TRBJ2-1; TRBD1 might be the D (6 bases). V lost 4 bases to trimming and J lost 6 bases, with 13 bases between them. The germline gives CDR1 GTSNPN, CDR2 SVGIG (reference sequence). The CDR3 totals 13 residues. CDR3 in amino acids: CAWNSGTTNEQFF. CDR3 DNA: TGTGCCTGGAACTCCGGGACAACCAATGAGCAGTTCTTC.

The chain is built from TRBV6-1 and TRBJ1-1, with a possible D match to TRBD1 (5 bases). This CDR3 contains 13 residues. The ends were cut back, 4 bases at V and 1 base at J, with 7 bases in the middle. Germline assignment: CDR1 MNHNS and CDR2 SASEGT. The CDR3 is CASSGRENTEAFF. CDR3 bases: TGTGCCAGCAGTGGCAGGGAGAACACTGAAGCTTTCTTT.

Only one count was recorded for this clone. Additional DNA sequences in this sample encode the identical CDR3. The rearrangement links TRBV7-2 to TRBJ1-1; D is unclear. Germline assignment: CDR1 SGHTA and CDR2 FQGNSA. This CDR3 has 14 residues. V shed 1 base and J shed 2 bases, with 8 bases lying between them. CDR3 region: CASSLGAGNTEAFF. For the CDR3, the DNA is TGTGCCAGCAGCTTAGGGGCAGGAAACACTGAAGCTTTCTTT.

The chain employs TRBV5-6 and TRBJ1-2; D is ambiguous. The CDR3 is 12 amino acids. Per germline, CDR1 SGHDT and CDR2 YYEEEE. Trimming cost V 4 bases and J 5 bases, with 9 bases left between them. CDR3 in DNA: TGTGCCAGCAGCCCGGACGGGTATGGCTACACCTTC. Translation: CASSPDGYGYTF.

In DNA, the CDR3 is TGTGCCAGCAAACAGGACAGGGGGAACACCGGGGAGCTGTTTTTT. Protein: CASKQDRGNTGELFF. The chain couples TRBV2 to TRBJ2-2; 9 nucleotides agree with TRBD1. Germline V gene lookup returns CDR1 SNHLY and CDR2 FYNNEI. The V gene end was trimmed by 7 bases and the J gene end by 1 base; junction bases not matched to a gene: 4. The CDR3 covers 15 residues.

The chain links TRBV30 to TRBJ1-1; tentatively, D is TRBD1 (6 bases). Germline CDR1 GTSNPN, CDR2 SVGIG (reference sequence). The CDR3 length is 14 residues. The V gene lost 7 bases and the J gene lost 0 bases, with 15 bases spanning the gap. The CDR3 DNA reads as TGTGCCTTGGGGGCAGATGGTTTGAACACTGAAGCTTTCTTT. Protein: CALGADGLNTEAFF. The complete variable domain, with remaining parts taken from reference TRBV30 and TRBJ1-1, reads SQTIHQWPATLVQPVGSPLSLECTVEGTSNPNLYWYRQAAGRGLQLLFYSVGIGQISSEVPQNLSASRPQDRQFILSSKKLLLSDSGFYLCALGADGLNTEAFFGQGTRLTVV.

The J gene is TRBJ1-4, the V gene TRBV5-1; the D is unclear. This CDR3 is built from 14 residues. V lost 1 base to trimming and J lost 8 bases, with 12 bases between them. In germline, CDR1 is SGHRS, CDR2 YFSETQ. CDR3 sequence reads: CASSLISHEEKLFF. In DNA, the CDR3 is TGCGCCAGCAGCTTGATCTCCCATGAGGAAAAACTGTTTTTT.

This chain uses TRBV6-5 with TRBJ2-7, with D perhaps assigned TRBD1 or TRBD2 (6 bases each). V was clipped by 0 bases and J by 4 bases, with 16 bases between them. CDR1 is MNHEY, CDR2 SVGAGI, per germline. The CDR3 totals 16 residues. The CDR3 loop is CASSYSMGGTKYEQYF. In DNA form, the CDR3 reads TGTGCCAGCAGTTACTCGATGGGGGGCACAAAGTACGAGCAGTACTTC.

This chain links TRBV30 with TRBJ2-3, with 8 bases identical to TRBD1. Germline-derived CDR1 and CDR2 are GTSNPN and SVGIG (reference sequence). With 1 base clipped from V and 3 bases from J, the junction kept 6 bases outside the gene matches. This CDR3 has 15 residues. The CDR3 spells CAWSGQGLRTDTQYF. The CDR3 DNA sequence: TGTGCCTGGAGTGGACAGGGGCTGAGGACAGATACGCAGTATTTT.

V gene TRBV5-1 combines with J gene TRBJ2-7; D is ambiguous. CDR3 length equals 12 residues. V lost 5 bases, J lost 0 bases, and 6 bases lay in between. The germline V gene encodes CDR1 SGHRS and CDR2 YFSETQ. The CDR3 bases are TGCGCCAGCAGTCCCCCCTCCTACGAGCAGTACTTC. Amino acids: CASSPPSYEQYF.

J is TRBJ1-1 and V is TRBV6-6, with D maybe TRBD1 (5 bases). Trimming shortened V by 4 bases and J by 6 bases, and 12 bases separated the two germline ends. CDR1 is MNHNY, CDR2 SVGAGI, per germline (reference sequence). This CDR3 has 13 amino acids. The CDR3 region is CASSSVGGSEAFF. CDR3 sequence (DNA): TGTGCCAGCAGTTCCGTCGGGGGGTCTGAAGCTTTCTTT.

The chain uses TRBV10-3 and TRBJ1-5, with D possibly matching TRBD1 (5 bases). In germline, CDR1 is ENHRY, CDR2 SYGVKD. V was cut by 0 bases and J by 7 bases, with 10 bases left in between. The CDR3 extends over 14 amino acids. Here the CDR3 reads CAISESGGTQPQHF. The CDR3 DNA reads as TGTGCCATCAGTGAGTCTGGGGGAACACAGCCCCAGCATTTT.

The rearrangement links TRBV15 to TRBJ2-7; D gene unclear. V dropped 3 bases and J dropped 2 bases, with 8 bases sitting between them. CDR3 length equals 13 residues. CDR1 is LNHNV and CDR2 is YYDKDF in the germline V gene (reference sequence). CDR3 in DNA: TGTGCCACCAGCAGGGAGATCACCTACGAGCAGTACTTC. Amino acid sequence: CATSREITYEQYF.

This clone showed up just once. This chain connects TRBV5-6 to TRBJ2-7, with 9 bases that match TRBD1. This CDR3 is built from 13 residues. Germline V gene data show CDR1 as SGHDT and CDR2 as YYEEEE. Germline trimming cut 6 bases from V and 4 bases from J; bases unmatched to any gene: 5. The CDR3 coding sequence is TGTGCCAGCAAACAGGGGGCTGCGTACGAGCAGTACTTC. As protein: CASKQGAAYEQYF.

CDR3 protein: CASTTNRGGGRYTEAFF. The CDR3 DNA reads TGTGCCAGCACCACTAACCGCGGGGGAGGGCGGTACACTGAAGCTTTCTTT. This rearrangement joins TRBV7-9 to TRBJ1-1; tentatively, D is TRBD1 (5 bases). The CDR3 runs 17 residues. Deletions cut 7 bases from V and 3 bases from J, with 24 bases between. Germline V CDR1 and CDR2: SEHNR, FQNEAQ (reference sequence).

This clone was seen only a few times. The gene calls are TRBV7-2 and TRBJ1-5, with 9 bases matching TRBD1. CDR3 length: 15 residues. CDR1 is SGHTA, CDR2 FQGNSA, per germline. V lost 3 bases, J lost 7 bases, and 7 bases stayed unmatched. The CDR3 bases are TGTGCCAGCAGCTTCGGACAGGGGTCCGTCCAGCCCCAGCATTTT. Encoded protein: CASSFGQGSVQPQHF. Full variable domain (remainder filled in from reference TRBV7-2 and TRBJ1-5): GAGVSQSPSNKVTEKGKDVELRCDPISGHTALYWYRQSLGQGLEFLIYFQGNSAPDKSGLPSDRFSAERTGGSVSTLTIQRTQQEDSAVYLCASSFGQGSVQPQHFGDGTRLSIL.

V gene TRBV21-1 combines with J gene TRBJ2-5; the D call of TRBD2 is as the table states it, not checked on the DNA. TRBV21-1 is a recognized pseudogene. This CDR3 has 14 residues. CDR3 region: CASSNGGVKETQYF. CDR3 DNA: TGTGCCAGCAGCAATGGAGGAGTTAAAGAGACCCAGTACTTC.

The chain couples TRBV27 to TRBJ2-7, with D perhaps assigned TRBD1 or TRBD2 (5 bases each). The CDR3 loop spans 13 amino acids. The germline gives CDR1 MNHEY, CDR2 SMNVEV (reference sequence). V gave up 4 bases and J gave up 2 bases, with 9 bases separating them. CDR3 sequence reads: CASSSGATYEQYF. CDR3 coding DNA: TGTGCCAGCAGTTCCGGGGCTACCTACGAGCAGTACTTC.

The rearrangement joins TRBV5-4 to TRBJ1-2, with a tentative D call TRBD1 (5 bases). The V and J ends lost 4 bases and 3 bases respectively, with 19 bases between them. The CDR3 consists of 16 residues. Germline-derived CDR1 and CDR2 are SGHNT and YYREEE (reference sequence). This CDR3 reads CASSHTGRPADYGYTF. As DNA, the CDR3 is TGTGCCAGCAGCCATACGGGACGCCCCGCGGACTATGGCTACACCTTC.

The chain uses TRBV18 and TRBJ1-5; D not certain. The V end lost 3 bases, the J end lost 5 bases, and 14 bases lay between the germline ends. Germline V lookup: CDR1 KGHSH, CDR2 LQKENI. CDR3 size: 15 residues. In nucleotides, the CDR3 is TGTGCCAGCTCACCTGCGGTAGAGGTTGATCAGCCCCAGCATTTT. Protein sequence: CASSPAVEVDQPQHF. Variable domain in full (rest from reference TRBV18 and TRBJ1-5): NAGVMQNPRHLVRRRGQEARLRCSPMKGHSHVYWYRQLPEEGLKFMVYLQKENIIDESGMPKERFSAEFPKEGPSILRIQQVVRGDSAAYFCASSPAVEVDQPQHFGDGTRLSIL.

The chain has TRBV4-2 and TRBJ1-2; possibly TRBD1 for D (5 bases). Between the trimmed V and J ends, which lost 1 base and 8 bases, there was a span of 8 bases. This CDR3 comprises 12 residues. Germline values: CDR1 LGHNA, CDR2 YNFKEQ. The CDR3 DNA sequence: TGTGCCAGCAGCCAAGGAGGGGACGGCTACACCTTC. Residues: CASSQGGDGYTF.

The chain has TRBV14 and TRBJ1-1; tentative D call: TRBD1 (6 bases). This CDR3 is built from 13 residues. Germline assignment: CDR1 SGHDN and CDR2 FVKESK. V dropped 3 bases and J dropped 8 bases, with 13 bases sitting between them. The CDR3 loop is CASSHGPGTEAFF. The CDR3 nucleotides read TGTGCCAGCAGCCATGGGCCCGGGACAGAAGCTTTCTTT.